Shown below are 24 T cell receptor beta chains from a single sample sequenced in a study of cytomegalovirus exposure and HLA in healthy donors. Primers included in the PCR were 60 Vbeta and 13 Jbeta primers. Sequenced by immunoSEQ multiplex PCR; TCRdb stores in-frame clones only, minus some. The sample includes about 170,000 clones, approximately 65% of them seen just once. The sample taken for sequencing was PBMCs. These receptors all stem from a man aged 40-49 years in good health and CMV-seronegative.

This clone occurred a few times. The CDR3 DNA reads as TGTGCCAGCCGGTCCCGGGACACTGAAGCTTTCTTT. It codes for CASRSRDTEAFF. The chain recombines TRBV7-9 with TRBJ1-1, with D unresolved. Trimming took off 8 bases at V and 3 bases at J, with 10 bases between the two ends. The germline V gene has CDR1 SEHNR and CDR2 FQNEAQ (reference sequence). This CDR3 has 12 amino acids. The variable domain in full, with the rest retrieved from reference TRBV7-9 and TRBJ1-1, is DTGVSQNPRHKITKRGQNVTFRCDPISEHNRLYWYRQTLGQGPEFLTYFQNEAQLEKSRLLSDRFSAERPKGSFSTLEIQRTEQGDSAMYLCASRSRDTEAFFGQGTRLTVV.

In this sample, this clone turned up a few times. The chain joins TRBV30 to TRBJ2-7; TRBD2 is a possible D gene (6 bases). Germline CDR1 and CDR2: GTSNPN and SVGIG (reference sequence). V shed 5 bases and J shed 4 bases, with 15 bases lying between them. This CDR3 is built from 13 residues. The CDR3 sequence: CAWGGSAGYEQYF. The CDR3 nucleotides read TGTGCCTGGGGGGGGAGTGCGGGATACGAGCAGTACTTC.

The rearrangement links TRBV4-1 to TRBJ2-1, with 9 bases identical to TRBD1. This CDR3 contains 15 residues. V lost 3 bases to trimming and J lost 6 bases; unmatched junction nucleotides: 6. Germline CDR1 is MGHRA and CDR2 is YSYEKL. CDR3 region: CASSQGDRDSNEQFF. The CDR3 DNA follows: TGCGCCAGCAGCCAGGGGGACAGGGATTCCAATGAGCAGTTCTTC.

V usage is TRBV5-1 and J usage is TRBJ2-7; perhaps TRBD2 as D (5 bases). The V gene's germline CDR1 is SGHRS and CDR2 YFSETQ. Between the trimmed V and J ends, which lost 0 bases and 6 bases, there was a span of 13 bases. CDR3 length equals 14 residues. CDR3 in DNA: TGCGCCAGCAGCTTGGGGACGGGGAGAGTCGAGCAGTACTTC. Translating it yields CASSLGTGRVEQYF.

V and J are TRBV5-6 and TRBJ2-5; unclear D gene. The CDR3 is 13 residues long. V lost 2 bases and J 1 base, leaving 6 bases between the germline ends. Germline CDR1 and CDR2: SGHDT and YYEEEE. For the CDR3, the DNA is TGTGCCAGCAGCTTTAAGAGCCAAGAGACCCAGTACTTC. Its translation: CASSFKSQETQYF.

The chain links TRBV11-3 to TRBJ2-1, with 7 bases lining up with TRBD1. CDR1 and CDR2 (germline): SGHNT, YENEEA. J gave up 5 bases and V 5 bases, and 6 bases lay outside the gene matches. The CDR3 contains 14 residues. This chain's CDR3 is CASSPGTENNEQFF. The CDR3, as DNA: TGTGCCAGCAGCCCCGGGACAGAGAACAATGAGCAGTTCTTC. Together with reference TRBV11-3 and TRBJ2-1, the CDR3 gives the full variable domain: EAGVVQSPRYKIIEKKQPVAFWCNPISGHNTLYWYLQNLGQGPELLIRYENEEAVDDSQLPKDRFSAERLKGVDSTLKIQPAELGDSAVYLCASSPGTENNEQFFGPGTRLTVL.

V is TRBV25-1 and J is TRBJ1-4; D call uncertain. The CDR3 has 15 amino acids. CDR1 and CDR2 (germline): MGHDK, SYGVNS. Trimming removed 4 bases at V and 0 bases at J, with 9 bases between. The CDR3 DNA reads TGTGCCAGCAGTGTCGGAGTTTCAACTAATGAAAAACTGTTTTTT. This sequence encodes CASSVGVSTNEKLFF.

This clone came up many times. The chain combines TRBV19 with TRBJ1-1; D not resolved. The CDR3 is 12 residues long. Germline V gene sequence: CDR1 LNHDA, CDR2 SQIVND (reference sequence). V lost 5 bases and J 0 bases, leaving 4 bases between the germline ends. In nucleotides, the CDR3 is TGTGCCAGTAGTGACATGAACACTGAAGCTTTCTTT. It encodes CASSDMNTEAFF.

The chain links TRBV19 to TRBJ1-6; TRBD1 agrees at 9 bases. Losses at the gene ends were 6 bases for V and 4 bases for J; bases not matched to a gene: 7. Germline V lookup: CDR1 LNHDA, CDR2 SQIVND (reference sequence). This CDR3 is built from 16 residues. As DNA, the CDR3 is TGTGCCAGTAGACTATCGGGGACAGGGTATAATTCACCCCTCCACTTT. It codes for CASRLSGTGYNSPLHF.

The chain links TRBV10-3 to TRBJ2-7; 8 positions match TRBD1. The CDR3 is 14 amino acids. V shed 5 bases and J 2 bases; nucleotides not matched to a gene: 5. The germline V gene has CDR1 ENHRY and CDR2 SYGVKD. This CDR3 reads CAISPGTGAYEQYF. DNA of the CDR3: TGTGCCATCAGTCCCGGGACAGGCGCCTACGAGCAGTACTTC.

The chain is built from TRBV9 and TRBJ1-5, with 9 bases matching TRBD1. CDR1 and CDR2 from the germline V gene are SGDLS and YYNGEE. After removal of 0 bases from V and 3 bases from J, the junction contained 1 base not matched to a gene. The CDR3 has 15 residues. The CDR3 here is CASSVGQGVNQPQHF. The CDR3 DNA follows: TGTGCCAGCAGCGTAGGACAGGGGGTCAATCAGCCCCAGCATTTT.

J is TRBJ1-5 and V is TRBV29-1; tentative D call: TRBD1 (5 bases). Germline loops: CDR1 SQVTM, CDR2 ANQGSEA. Trimming pared 7 bases from V and 6 bases from J, leaving 13 bases between. The CDR3 length is 12 residues. The CDR3 sequence is CSGGGAGQPQHF. In DNA, the CDR3 is TGCAGCGGGGGCGGGGCCGGTCAGCCCCAGCATTTT.

This clone appeared a single time. An end of the junction differs from the germline gene, which may be a read error. This chain connects TRBV14 to TRBJ2-5; a weak D match, TRBD2 (5 bases). Germline V gene data show CDR1 as SGHDN and CDR2 as FVKESK. This CDR3 has 14 residues. The CDR3, as DNA: TGTGCCAACAGCCAAGATCGGGCTAGCGAGACCCAGTACTTC. It encodes CANSQDRASETQYF.

CDR3 amino acids: CASSIEGGQLFF. The CDR3 DNA reads as TGTGCCAGTAGTATAGAAGGGGGACAGCTGTTTTTT. The J gene is TRBJ2-2, the V gene TRBV19; a possible D gene is TRBD1 (6 bases). Germline loops: CDR1 LNHDA, CDR2 SQIVND (reference sequence). The CDR3 runs 12 residues. The V gene lost 0 bases and the J gene lost 12 bases, with 8 bases spanning the gap.

This clone was counted a few times. V is TRBV6-5 and J is TRBJ1-3; perhaps TRBD1 as D (5 bases). This CDR3 region has 14 residues. From germline, CDR1 is MNHEY and CDR2 SVGAGI. Deletions cut 7 bases from V and 0 bases from J, with 10 bases between. The CDR3 nucleotides read TGTGCCAGCAAGGTACAGGACTCTGGAAACACCATATATTTT. Translated: CASKVQDSGNTIYF.

Regarding this clone: The same CDR3 can be traced to other DNA sequences in this sample. Written as DNA, the CDR3 is TGCGCCAGCAGCCCAGGACAGGGGGCCTACGAGCAGTACTTC. Its protein is CASSPGQGAYEQYF. The V gene is TRBV5-1, the J gene TRBJ2-7, with TRBD1 identical over 10 bases. Germline CDR1 reads SGHRS; CDR2 reads YFSETQ. Trimming took 4 bases from V and 2 from J; bases not matched to a gene: 3. The CDR3 extends over 14 amino acids.

This clone was observed many times. The rearrangement joins TRBV6-5 to TRBJ1-3; 9 bases agree with TRBD1. Germline CDR1 reads MNHEY; CDR2 reads SVGAGI. The CDR3 has 15 residues. V was clipped by 5 bases and J by 0 bases; unmatched bases: 2. The CDR3 loop reads CASSRTGDSGNTIYF. The CDR3 nucleotides read TGTGCCAGCAGTCGGACAGGGGACTCTGGAAACACCATATATTTT.

This sequence joins TRBV15 and TRBJ2-3, with TRBD2 matching over 13 bases. After removal of 6 bases from V and 3 bases from J, the junction contained 6 bases not matched to a gene. The CDR3 totals 16 residues. Germline V CDR1 and CDR2: LNHNV, YYDKDF (reference sequence). The CDR3 protein is CATSEQGLAGTDTQYF. The CDR3 coding sequence is TGTGCCACCAGTGAACAGGGACTAGCGGGAACAGATACGCAGTATTTT.

This clone has just a few counts. The chain carries TRBV12-1 and TRBJ2-3; the table names TRBD2, a call not compared with the DNA. TRBV12-1 is given as a pseudogene. The CDR3 length is 17 residues. The CDR3 spells CASPPSGGRPSTDTQYF. The CDR3 nucleotides read TGTGCCAGCCCCCCTAGCGGGGGCCGCCCTAGCACAGATACGCAGTATTTT.

V gene TRBV4-3 combines with J gene TRBJ2-5; tentatively, D is TRBD2 (6 bases). The closer fit of TRBJ2-7 to the DNA end suggests the J call may be wrong. Germline V gene data show CDR1 as LGHNA and CDR2 as YSLEER. This CDR3 is 15 amino acids long. CDR3 loop: CASSQANSGTYEQYF. In nucleotides, the CDR3 is TGCGCCAGCAGCCAAGCGAATAGCGGAACCTACGAGCAGTACTTC.

The chain links TRBV9 to TRBJ1-6, with unresolved D. Looked up from germline, CDR1 is SGDLS and CDR2 is YYNGEE. The CDR3 is 15 residues long. Deletions cut 0 bases from V and 10 bases from J, with 14 bases between. This CDR3 reads CASSVDGVPGSPLHF. Written as DNA, the CDR3 is TGTGCCAGCAGCGTAGACGGGGTCCCGGGATCACCCCTCCACTTT. Looking up the rest from reference TRBV9 and TRBJ1-6 gives the full variable domain: DSGVTQTPKHLITATGQRVTLRCSPRSGDLSVYWYQQSLDQGLQFLIQYYNGEERAKGNILERFSAQQFPDLHSELNLSSLELGDSALYFCASSVDGVPGSPLHFGNGTRLTVT.

This clone showed up just a few times. The chain joins TRBV27 to TRBJ2-3; possible D gene TRBD2, 6 bases. Trimming took 5 bases from V and 0 from J, leaving 6 bases between them. Germline V gene lookup returns CDR1 MNHEY and CDR2 SMNVEV (reference sequence). CDR3 length equals 13 residues. The CDR3 spells CASSLASTDTQYF. The CDR3 coding sequence is TGTGCCAGCAGTCTAGCGAGCACAGATACGCAGTATTTT.

This chain joins TRBV18 and TRBJ2-3; the match to TRBD2 covers 12 bases. From germline, CDR1 is KGHSH and CDR2 LQKENI. CDR3 size: 16 residues. J gave up 3 bases and V 3 bases, and 4 bases lay outside the gene matches. The CDR3, as DNA: TGTGCCAGCTCACCCAAGACTAGCGGGAGTACAGATACGCAGTATTTT. Residues: CASSPKTSGSTDTQYF.

The chain employs TRBV9 and TRBJ2-7, with D tentatively TRBD1 (5 bases). The CDR3 is made up of 14 amino acids. Germline V gene data show CDR1 as SGDLS and CDR2 as YYNGEE. With 0 bases removed from V and 2 bases from J, the gap between germline ends came to 9 bases. CDR3 residues: CASSVGQRTYEQYF. DNA of the CDR3: TGTGCCAGCAGCGTAGGACAGAGGACCTACGAGCAGTACTTC.